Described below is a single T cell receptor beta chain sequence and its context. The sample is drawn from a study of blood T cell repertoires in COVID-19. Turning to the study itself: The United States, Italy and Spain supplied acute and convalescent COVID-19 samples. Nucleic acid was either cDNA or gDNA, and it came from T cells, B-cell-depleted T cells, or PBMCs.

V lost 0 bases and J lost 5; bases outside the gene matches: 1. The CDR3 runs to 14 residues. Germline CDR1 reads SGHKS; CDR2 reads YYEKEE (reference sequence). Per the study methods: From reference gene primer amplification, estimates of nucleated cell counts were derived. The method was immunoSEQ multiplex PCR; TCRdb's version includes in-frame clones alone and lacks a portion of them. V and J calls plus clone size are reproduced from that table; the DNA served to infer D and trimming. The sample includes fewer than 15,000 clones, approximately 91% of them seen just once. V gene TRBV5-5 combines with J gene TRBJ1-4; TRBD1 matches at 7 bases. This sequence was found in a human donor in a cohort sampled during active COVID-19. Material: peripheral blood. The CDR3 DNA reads TGTGCCAGCAGCTTGGGACAGGGAAATGAAAAACTGTTTTTT. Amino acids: CASSLGQGNEKLFF.